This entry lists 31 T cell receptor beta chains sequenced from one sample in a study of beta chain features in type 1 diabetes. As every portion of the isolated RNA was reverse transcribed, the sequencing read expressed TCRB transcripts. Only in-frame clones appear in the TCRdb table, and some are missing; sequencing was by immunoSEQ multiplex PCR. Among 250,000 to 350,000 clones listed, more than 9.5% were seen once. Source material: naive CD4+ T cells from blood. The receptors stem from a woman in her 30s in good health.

CDR3 DNA sequence: TGTGCCAGCAGCCACGACAGACGACCTAGCACAGATACGCAGTATTTT. It translates to CASSHDRRPSTDTQYF. This rearrangement joins TRBV27 to TRBJ2-3, with D tentatively TRBD1 (5 bases). CDR3 length: 16 amino acids. Trimming pared 6 bases from V and 0 bases from J, leaving 16 bases between. CDR1 and CDR2 (germline): MNHEY, SMNVEV (reference sequence).

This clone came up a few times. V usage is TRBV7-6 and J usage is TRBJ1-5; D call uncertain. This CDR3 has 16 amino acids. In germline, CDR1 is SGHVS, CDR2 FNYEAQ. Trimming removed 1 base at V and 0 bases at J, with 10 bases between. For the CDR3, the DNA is TGTGCCAGCAGCTTAGAGGCAGGCAATAGCAATCAGCCCCAGCATTTT. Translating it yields CASSLEAGNSNQPQHF.

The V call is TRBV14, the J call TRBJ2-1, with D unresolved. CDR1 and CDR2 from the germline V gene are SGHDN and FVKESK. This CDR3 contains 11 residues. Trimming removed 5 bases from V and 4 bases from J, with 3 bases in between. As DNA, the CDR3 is TGTGCCAGCAGCTCTTACAATGAGCAGTTCTTC. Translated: CASSSYNEQFF. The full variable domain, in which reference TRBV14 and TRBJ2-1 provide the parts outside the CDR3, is EAGVTQFPSHSVIEKGQTVTLRCDPISGHDNLYWYRRVMGKEIKFLLHFVKESKQDESGMPNNRFLAERTGGTYSTLKVQPAELEDSGVYFCASSSYNEQFFGPGTRLTVL.

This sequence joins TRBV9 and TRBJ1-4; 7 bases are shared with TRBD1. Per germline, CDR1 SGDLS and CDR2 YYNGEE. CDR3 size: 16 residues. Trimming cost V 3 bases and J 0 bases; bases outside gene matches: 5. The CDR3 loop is CASSAGTATTNEKLFF. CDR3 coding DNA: TGTGCCAGCAGCGCCGGGACAGCCACAACTAATGAAAAACTGTTTTTT.

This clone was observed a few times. The CDR3 nucleotides read TGTGCCAGCAGCGTAGTAGGGGGACTAGCGGGATTTAACTCTGGGGCCAACGTCCTGACTTTC. This codes for CASSVVGGLAGFNSGANVLTF. V gene TRBV9 combines with J gene TRBJ2-6; 13 positions match TRBD2. Per germline, CDR1 SGDLS and CDR2 YYNGEE. V lost 0 bases to trimming and J lost 0 bases; unmatched junction nucleotides: 9. The CDR3 runs 21 residues.

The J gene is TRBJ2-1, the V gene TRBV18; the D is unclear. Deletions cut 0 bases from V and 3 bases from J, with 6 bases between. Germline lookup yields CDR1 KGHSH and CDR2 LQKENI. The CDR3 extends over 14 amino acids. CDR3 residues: CASSPPSVYNEQFF. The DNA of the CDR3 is TGTGCCAGCTCACCACCGTCGGTCTACAATGAGCAGTTCTTC.

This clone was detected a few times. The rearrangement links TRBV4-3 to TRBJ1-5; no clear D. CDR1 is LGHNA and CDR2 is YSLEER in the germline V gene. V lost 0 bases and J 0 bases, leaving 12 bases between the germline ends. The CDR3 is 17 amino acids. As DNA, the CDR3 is TGCGCCAGCAGCCAAGATTTTTACAGCTATAGCAATCAGCCCCAGCATTTT. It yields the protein CASSQDFYSYSNQPQHF.

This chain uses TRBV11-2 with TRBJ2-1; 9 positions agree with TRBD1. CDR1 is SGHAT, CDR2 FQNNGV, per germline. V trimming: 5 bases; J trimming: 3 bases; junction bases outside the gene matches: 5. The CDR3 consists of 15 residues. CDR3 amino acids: CASSTGTGFYNEQFF. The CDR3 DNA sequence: TGTGCCAGCAGCACCGGGACAGGGTTCTACAATGAGCAGTTCTTC.

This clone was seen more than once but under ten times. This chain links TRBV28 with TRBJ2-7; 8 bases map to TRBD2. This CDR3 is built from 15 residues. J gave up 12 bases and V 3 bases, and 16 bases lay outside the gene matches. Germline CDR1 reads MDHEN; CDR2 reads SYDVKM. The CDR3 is CASSFSAGGLRGPYF. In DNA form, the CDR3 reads TGTGCCAGCAGTTTCTCTGCGGGAGGACTGCGGGGCCCGTACTTC.

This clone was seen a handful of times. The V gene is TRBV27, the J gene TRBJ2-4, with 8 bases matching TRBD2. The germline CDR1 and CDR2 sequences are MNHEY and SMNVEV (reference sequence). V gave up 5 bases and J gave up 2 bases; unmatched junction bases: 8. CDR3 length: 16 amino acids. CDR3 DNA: TGTGCCAGCAGTACCGGACTAGCTCGGCCCAAAAACATTCAGTACTTC. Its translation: CASSTGLARPKNIQYF.

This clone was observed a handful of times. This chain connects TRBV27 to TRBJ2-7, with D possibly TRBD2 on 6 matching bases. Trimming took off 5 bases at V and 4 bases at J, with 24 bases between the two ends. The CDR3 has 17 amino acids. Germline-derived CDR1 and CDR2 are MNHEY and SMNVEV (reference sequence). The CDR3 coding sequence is TGTGCCAGCAGTCCGGATCCTCAGGGACTTAGCAGATACGAGCAGTACTTC. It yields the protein CASSPDPQGLSRYEQYF.

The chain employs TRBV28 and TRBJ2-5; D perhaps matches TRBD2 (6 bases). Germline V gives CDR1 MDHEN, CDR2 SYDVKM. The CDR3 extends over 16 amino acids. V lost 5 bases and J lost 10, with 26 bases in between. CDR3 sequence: CASSTPLGLGSRVQYF. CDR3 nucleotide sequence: TGTGCCAGCAGTACCCCCTTGGGACTCGGATCCAGAGTCCAGTACTTC.

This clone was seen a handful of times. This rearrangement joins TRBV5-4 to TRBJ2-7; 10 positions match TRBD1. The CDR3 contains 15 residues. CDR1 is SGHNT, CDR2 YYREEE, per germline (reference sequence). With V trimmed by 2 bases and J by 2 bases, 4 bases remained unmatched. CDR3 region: CASSLDRGLAYEQYF. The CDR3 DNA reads TGTGCCAGCAGCTTAGACAGGGGGCTGGCCTACGAGCAGTACTTC.

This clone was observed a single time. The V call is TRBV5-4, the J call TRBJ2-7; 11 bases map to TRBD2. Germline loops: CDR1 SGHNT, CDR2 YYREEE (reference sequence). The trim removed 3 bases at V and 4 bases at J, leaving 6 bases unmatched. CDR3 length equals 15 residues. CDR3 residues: CASSSLAGGPYEQYF. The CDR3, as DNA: TGTGCCAGCAGCTCCTTAGCGGGAGGGCCTTACGAGCAGTACTTC.

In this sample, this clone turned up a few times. In DNA form, the CDR3 reads TGCGCCAGCAGCCGGGACAGCCGGGAGCAGTACTTC. The encoded protein is CASSRDSREQYF. V gene TRBV5-1 combines with J gene TRBJ2-7; 7 nucleotides align to TRBD1. CDR1 and CDR2 from the germline V gene are SGHRS and YFSETQ. The CDR3 runs to 12 residues. V was clipped by 4 bases and J by 7 bases; unmatched bases: 5.

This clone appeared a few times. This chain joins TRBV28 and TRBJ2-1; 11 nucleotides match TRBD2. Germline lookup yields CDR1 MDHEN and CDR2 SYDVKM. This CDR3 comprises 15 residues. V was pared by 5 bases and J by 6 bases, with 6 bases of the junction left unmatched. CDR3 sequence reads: CASSPPLAGGNEQFF. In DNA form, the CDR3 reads TGTGCCAGCAGTCCCCCCCTAGCGGGGGGCAATGAGCAGTTCTTC.

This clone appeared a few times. CDR3 coding DNA: TGTGCCAGCAGGAGCGGGAGAAATCGCAATGAGCAGTTCTTC. It translates to CASRSGRNRNEQFF. The chain links TRBV28 to TRBJ2-1; the match to TRBD2 covers 8 bases. This CDR3 region has 14 residues. Germline CDR1 reads MDHEN; CDR2 reads SYDVKM. V trimming: 6 bases; J trimming: 6 bases; junction bases outside the gene matches: 7.

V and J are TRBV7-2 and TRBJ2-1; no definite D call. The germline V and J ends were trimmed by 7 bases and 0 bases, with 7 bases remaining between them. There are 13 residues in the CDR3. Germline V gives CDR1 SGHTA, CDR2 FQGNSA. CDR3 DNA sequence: TGTGCCAGCATCTTGAGCTCCTACAATGAGCAGTTCTTC. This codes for CASILSSYNEQFF.

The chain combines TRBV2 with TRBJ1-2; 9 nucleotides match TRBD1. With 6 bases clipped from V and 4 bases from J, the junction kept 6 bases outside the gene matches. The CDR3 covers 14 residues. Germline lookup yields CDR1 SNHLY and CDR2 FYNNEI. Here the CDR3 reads CASRGTGYSYGYTF. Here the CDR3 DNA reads TGTGCCAGCAGGGGGACAGGGTATAGCTATGGCTACACCTTC.

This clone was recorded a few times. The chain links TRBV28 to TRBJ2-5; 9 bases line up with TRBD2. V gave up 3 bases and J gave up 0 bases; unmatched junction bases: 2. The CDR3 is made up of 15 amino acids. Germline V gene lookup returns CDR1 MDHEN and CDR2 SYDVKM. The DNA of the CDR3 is TGTGCCAGCAGTTTGCGGGAGGGGTACCAAGAGACCCAGTACTTC. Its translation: CASSLREGYQETQYF.

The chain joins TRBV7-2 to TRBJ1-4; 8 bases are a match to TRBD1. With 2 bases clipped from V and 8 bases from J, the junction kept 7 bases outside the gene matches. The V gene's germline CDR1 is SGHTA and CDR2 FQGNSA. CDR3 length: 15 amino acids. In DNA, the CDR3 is TGTGCCAGCAGCTTATTGCAGGGGGCGGGAGAAAAACTGTTTTTT. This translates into CASSLLQGAGEKLFF.

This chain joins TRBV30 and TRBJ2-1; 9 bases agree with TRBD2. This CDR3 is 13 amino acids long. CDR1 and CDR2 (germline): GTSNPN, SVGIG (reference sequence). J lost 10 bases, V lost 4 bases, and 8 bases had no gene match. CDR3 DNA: TGTGCCTGGAATGGACTAGCGCCAACGGAGCAGTTCTTC. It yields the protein CAWNGLAPTEQFF.

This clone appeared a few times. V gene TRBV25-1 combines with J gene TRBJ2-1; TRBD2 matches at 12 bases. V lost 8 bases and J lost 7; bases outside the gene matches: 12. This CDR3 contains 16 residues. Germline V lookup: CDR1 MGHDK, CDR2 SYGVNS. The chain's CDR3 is CASGVLAGGPGNEQFF. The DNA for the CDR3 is TGTGCCAGCGGGGTGCTAGCGGGAGGGCCAGGGAATGAGCAGTTCTTC.

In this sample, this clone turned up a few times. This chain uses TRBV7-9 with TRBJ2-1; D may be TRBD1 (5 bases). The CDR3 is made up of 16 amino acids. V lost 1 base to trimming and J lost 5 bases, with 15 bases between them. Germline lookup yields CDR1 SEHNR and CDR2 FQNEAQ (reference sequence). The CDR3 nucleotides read TGTGCCAGCAGCTTAGTAATGCGCACAGGACACAATGAGCAGTTCTTC. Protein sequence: CASSLVMRTGHNEQFF.

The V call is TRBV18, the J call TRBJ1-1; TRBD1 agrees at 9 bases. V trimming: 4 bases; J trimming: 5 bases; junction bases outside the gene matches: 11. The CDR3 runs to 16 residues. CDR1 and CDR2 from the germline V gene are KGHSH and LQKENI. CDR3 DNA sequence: TGTGCCAGCTCACTCGCAGGGACAGGGAGTAGGACTGAAGCTTTCTTT. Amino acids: CASSLAGTGSRTEAFF.

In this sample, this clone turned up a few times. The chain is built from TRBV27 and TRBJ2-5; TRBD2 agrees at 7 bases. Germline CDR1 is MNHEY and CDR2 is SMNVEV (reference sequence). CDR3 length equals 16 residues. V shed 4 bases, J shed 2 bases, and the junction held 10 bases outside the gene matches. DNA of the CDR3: TGTGCCAGCAGTTCCCCACGTGGGGGGGAACAAGAGACCCAGTACTTC. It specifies CASSSPRGGEQETQYF.

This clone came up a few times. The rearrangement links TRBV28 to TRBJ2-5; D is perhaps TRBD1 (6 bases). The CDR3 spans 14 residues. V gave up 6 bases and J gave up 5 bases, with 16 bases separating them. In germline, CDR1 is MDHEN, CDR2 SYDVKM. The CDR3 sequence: CASRLVGGRETQYF. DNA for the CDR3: TGTGCCAGCAGACTCGTAGGGGGAAGGGAGACCCAGTACTTC.

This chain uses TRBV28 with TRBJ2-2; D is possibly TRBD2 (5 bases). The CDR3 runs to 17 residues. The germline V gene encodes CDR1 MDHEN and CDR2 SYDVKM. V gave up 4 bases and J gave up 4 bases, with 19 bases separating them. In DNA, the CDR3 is TGTGCCAGCAGTTATGAGAGAGGGCAGGCCTTCACCGGGGAGCTGTTTTTT. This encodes CASSYERGQAFTGELFF.

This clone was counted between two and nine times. The CDR3 here is CASSRQGGSNTEAFF. The DNA of the CDR3 is TGCGCCAGCAGCAGACAGGGGGGAAGTAACACTGAAGCTTTCTTT. The gene calls are TRBV5-1 and TRBJ1-1; 9 bases match TRBD1. The CDR3 contains 15 residues. V gave up 4 bases and J gave up 2 bases; unmatched junction bases: 6. Germline-derived CDR1 and CDR2 are SGHRS and YFSETQ.

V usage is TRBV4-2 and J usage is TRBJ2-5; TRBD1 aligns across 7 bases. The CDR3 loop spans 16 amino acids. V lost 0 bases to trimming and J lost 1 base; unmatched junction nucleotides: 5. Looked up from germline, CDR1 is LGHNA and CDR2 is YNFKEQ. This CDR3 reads CASSQDPGQFQETQYF. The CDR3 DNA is TGTGCCAGCAGCCAAGACCCGGGACAGTTCCAAGAGACCCAGTACTTC.

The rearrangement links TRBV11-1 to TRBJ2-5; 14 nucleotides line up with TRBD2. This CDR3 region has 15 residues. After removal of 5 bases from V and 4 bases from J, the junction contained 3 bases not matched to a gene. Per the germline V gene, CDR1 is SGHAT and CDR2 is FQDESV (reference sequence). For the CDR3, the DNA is TGTGCCAGCAGCCTAGGACTAGCGGGAGGAGAGACCCAGTACTTC. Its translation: CASSLGLAGGETQYF.